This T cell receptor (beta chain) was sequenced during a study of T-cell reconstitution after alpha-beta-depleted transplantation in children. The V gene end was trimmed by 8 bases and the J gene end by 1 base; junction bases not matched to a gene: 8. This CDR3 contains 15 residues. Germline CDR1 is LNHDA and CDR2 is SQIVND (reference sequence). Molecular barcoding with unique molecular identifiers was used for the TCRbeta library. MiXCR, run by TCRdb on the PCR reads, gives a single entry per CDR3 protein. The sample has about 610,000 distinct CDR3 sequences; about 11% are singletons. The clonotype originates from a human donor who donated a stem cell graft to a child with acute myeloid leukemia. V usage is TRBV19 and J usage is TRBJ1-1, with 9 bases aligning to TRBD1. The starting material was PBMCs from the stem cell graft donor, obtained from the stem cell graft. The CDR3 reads CASSDRGSGNTEAFF. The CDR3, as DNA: TGTGCCAGTTCGGACAGGGGAAGCGGGAACACTGAAGCTTTCTTT.